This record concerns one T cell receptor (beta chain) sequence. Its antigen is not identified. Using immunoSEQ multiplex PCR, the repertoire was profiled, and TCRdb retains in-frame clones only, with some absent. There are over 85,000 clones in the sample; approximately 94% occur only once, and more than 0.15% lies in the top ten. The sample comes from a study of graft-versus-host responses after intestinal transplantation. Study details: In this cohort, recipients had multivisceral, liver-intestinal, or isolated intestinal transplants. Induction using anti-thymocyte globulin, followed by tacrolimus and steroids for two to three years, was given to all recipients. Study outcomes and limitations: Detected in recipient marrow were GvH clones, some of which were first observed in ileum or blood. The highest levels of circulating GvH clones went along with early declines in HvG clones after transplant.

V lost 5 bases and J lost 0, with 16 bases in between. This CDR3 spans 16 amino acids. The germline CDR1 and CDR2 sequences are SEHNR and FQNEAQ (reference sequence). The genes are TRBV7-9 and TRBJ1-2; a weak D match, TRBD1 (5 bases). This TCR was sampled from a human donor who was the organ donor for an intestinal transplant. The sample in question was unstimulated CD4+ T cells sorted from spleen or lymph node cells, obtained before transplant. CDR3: CASSPPGVQANYGYTF. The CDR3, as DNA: TGTGCCAGCAGCCCCCCGGGGGTACAAGCTAACTATGGCTACACCTTC.